This entry lists 10 T cell receptor beta chains sequenced from one sample in a study of OX40 agonist ivuxolimab in advanced cancers. Assay used: immunoSEQ multiplex PCR; TCRdb lists only in-frame clones, some missing. The repertoire consists of under 90,000 clones, with around nine tenths occurring once and the leading ten covering about 1%. Sequencing used CD4+ or CD8+ T cells sorted from blood, obtained in a trial of the OX40 agonist ivuxolimab. Receptors were obtained from an adult with an advanced solid tumor such as melanoma, head and neck, liver or kidney cancer.

The chain carries TRBV18 and TRBJ2-4; D assignment may be TRBD1 or TRBD2 (5 bases each). Looked up from germline, CDR1 is KGHSH and CDR2 is LQKENI. The CDR3 is 14 amino acids. Trimming took 2 bases from V and 0 from J, leaving 5 bases between them. CDR3 sequence: CASSPGTAKNIQYF. CDR3 DNA: TGTGCCAGCTCACCAGGGACAGCCAAAAACATTCAGTACTTC.

The genes are TRBV6-1 and TRBJ1-1; D uncertain. CDR3 length: 14 amino acids. In germline, CDR1 is MNHNS, CDR2 SASEGT. V lost 2 bases and J 1 base, leaving 8 bases between the germline ends. This CDR3 is CASSESWGNTEAFF. CDR3 bases: TGTGCCAGCAGTGAAAGTTGGGGGAACACTGAAGCTTTCTTT.

The rearrangement links TRBV28 to TRBJ1-2; the match to TRBD1 covers 9 bases. This CDR3 is built from 15 residues. CDR1 and CDR2 (germline): MDHEN, SYDVKM. With V trimmed by 4 bases and J by 6 bases, 9 bases remained unmatched. This chain's CDR3 is CASSSGQGPFDGYTF. The CDR3 DNA sequence: TGTGCCAGCAGTTCCGGACAGGGGCCTTTCGATGGCTACACCTTC.

The V call is TRBV15, the J call TRBJ1-5; D not resolved. Germline-derived CDR1 and CDR2 are LNHNV and YYDKDF (reference sequence). The V end was cut by 5 bases, the J end by 4 bases, with 9 bases between. The CDR3 has 13 residues. The CDR3 protein is CATSETLNQPQHF. The CDR3 coding sequence is TGTGCCACCAGCGAGACGCTTAATCAGCCCCAGCATTTT.

CDR3 nucleotides: TGTGCCAGCAGTGAAGGGGAGAGGAGTTGGGGGAAACTGTTTTTT. The encoded protein is CASSEGERSWGKLFF. The J gene is TRBJ1-4, the V gene TRBV6-1; D perhaps matches TRBD1 (5 bases). The V end was cut by 1 base, the J end by 11 bases, with 17 bases between. The germline V gene has CDR1 MNHNS and CDR2 SASEGT. The CDR3 is 15 residues long.

The chain recombines TRBV5-1 with TRBJ2-3, with TRBD2 matching over 11 bases. V lost 0 bases and J lost 5; bases outside the gene matches: 8. The CDR3 totals 17 residues. CDR1 SGHRS and CDR2 YFSETQ come from the germline V gene. The CDR3 nucleotides read TGCGCCAGCAGCTTGGGTAGTAGCGGGAGGGGCCGAGATACGCAGTATTTT. Amino acid sequence: CASSLGSSGRGRDTQYF.

This clone was seen only a few times. V usage is TRBV2 and J usage is TRBJ2-4; D gene unclear. From germline, CDR1 is SNHLY and CDR2 FYNNEI. Trimming took 9 bases from V and 5 from J, leaving 11 bases between them. CDR3 length: 12 residues. Here the CDR3 reads CASSAYENIQYF. The DNA of the CDR3 is TGTGCCAGTTCCGCGTACGAAAACATTCAGTACTTC.

A single count supports this clone. This chain joins TRBV9 and TRBJ2-3; possible D gene TRBD2, 7 bases. V dropped 0 bases and J dropped 4 bases, with 21 bases sitting between them. The CDR3 is 18 amino acids. Germline CDR1 reads SGDLS; CDR2 reads YYNGEE. Here the CDR3 reads CASSVGPLGAGEADTQYF. DNA of the CDR3: TGTGCCAGCAGCGTAGGACCTTTGGGGGCGGGAGAGGCAGATACGCAGTATTTT.

In its sample, this clone was seen once. V is TRBV5-4 and J is TRBJ1-1, with 7 bases matching TRBD1. The germline V gene encodes CDR1 SGHNT and CDR2 YYREEE (reference sequence). Trimming at V came to 4 bases and at J to 1 base, leaving 4 bases not matched to a gene. This CDR3 has 14 amino acids. The CDR3 here is CASSLRTGNTEAFF. CDR3 DNA: TGTGCCAGCAGCCTAAGGACAGGGAACACTGAAGCTTTCTTT.

The genes are TRBV5-1 and TRBJ2-1; 10 bases match TRBD2. Germline V gives CDR1 SGHRS, CDR2 YFSETQ. The CDR3 extends over 15 amino acids. With 3 bases clipped from V and 9 bases from J, the junction kept 9 bases outside the gene matches. The CDR3 spells CASSSSGREGGEQFF. DNA of the CDR3: TGCGCCAGCAGCTCTAGCGGGAGAGAGGGTGGTGAGCAGTTCTTC.